Following are 10 T cell receptor beta chains from one sample sequenced in a study of shared clonotypes between healthy human individuals. Data came from immunoSEQ multiplex PCR; TCRdb stores just in-frame clones and leaves some out. Of approximately 100,000 clones listed, about 70% are singletons. Sequencing was carried out using memory CD8+ T cells sorted from blood. Subset described: CD45RO+ cells pooled with CCR7-negative TemRA cells. The source of these receptors is a woman younger than 45 in good health.

The V gene is TRBV5-6, the J gene TRBJ1-3; D unclear. This CDR3 is 15 amino acids long. V was shortened by 0 bases and J by 4 bases, with 11 bases between the two germline ends. Germline CDR1 and CDR2: SGHDT and YYEEEE. CDR3 sequence: CASSLGFGGGNTIYF. CDR3 DNA: TGTGCCAGCAGCTTGGGATTCGGTGGGGGAAACACCATATATTTT.

V usage is TRBV6-1 and J usage is TRBJ2-1; tentative D call: TRBD2 (5 bases). The CDR3 totals 13 residues. The V end was cut by 4 bases, the J end by 6 bases, with 10 bases between. Germline V gene lookup returns CDR1 MNHNS and CDR2 SASEGT. The CDR3: CASSVEEVNEQFF. For the CDR3, the DNA is TGTGCCAGCAGTGTAGAGGAGGTCAATGAGCAGTTCTTC.

The chain employs TRBV4-2 and TRBJ1-3; D is unclear. The length of the CDR3 is 15 residues. In germline, CDR1 is LGHNA, CDR2 YNFKEQ. The V gene lost 1 base and the J gene lost 2 bases, with 9 bases spanning the gap. Here the CDR3 reads CASSQALGTGNTIYF. DNA of the CDR3: TGTGCCAGCAGCCAAGCCTTAGGGACTGGAAACACCATATATTTT.

This clone has a count of ten or more. The genes are TRBV2 and TRBJ1-2, with TRBD1 identical over 7 bases. V shed 4 bases and J 5 bases; nucleotides not matched to a gene: 4. The CDR3 consists of 13 residues. CDR1 and CDR2 from the germline V gene are SNHLY and FYNNEI. The CDR3 region has the DNA TGTGCCAGCAGTGCAGACAGGGAGTATGGCTACACCTTC. Its translation is CASSADREYGYTF.

This rearrangement joins TRBV2 to TRBJ1-4; 10 nucleotides align to TRBD1. Germline values: CDR1 SNHLY, CDR2 FYNNEI. This CDR3 contains 20 residues. The trim removed 3 bases at V and 6 bases at J, leaving 19 bases unmatched. The CDR3, as DNA: TGTGCCAGCAGTGAGTACTTACCCCCGGGACAGGGGTCAACGCATGAAAAACTGTTTTTT. Its protein is CASSEYLPPGQGSTHEKLFF. The full variable domain, its missing parts supplied by reference TRBV2 and TRBJ1-4, is EPEVTQTPSHQVTQMGQEVILRCVPISNHLYFYWYRQILGQKVEFLVSFYNNEISEKSEIFDDQFSVERPDGSNFTLKIRSTKLEDSAMYFCASSEYLPPGQGSTHEKLFFGSGTQLSVL.

The chain employs TRBV4-1 and TRBJ1-1; D gene uncertain. This CDR3 comprises 15 residues. From germline, CDR1 is MGHRA and CDR2 YSYEKL. The V end was cut by 0 bases, the J end by 1 base, with 9 bases between. In DNA, the CDR3 is TGCGCCAGCAGCCAAGAGGGATTTGCGAACACTGAAGCTTTCTTT. Amino acid sequence: CASSQEGFANTEAFF.

This clone was detected only a few times. V and J are TRBV11-2 and TRBJ2-3; 9 positions agree with TRBD2. This CDR3 spans 15 amino acids. V shed 4 bases, J shed 5 bases, and the junction held 7 bases outside the gene matches. Germline loops: CDR1 SGHAT, CDR2 FQNNGV. The CDR3 DNA is TGTGCCAGCAGCTCCATAGCGGGAGTAGTAGATACGCAGTATTTT. Protein: CASSSIAGVVDTQYF.

The gene calls are TRBV15 and TRBJ2-3; 9 bases line up with TRBD2. This CDR3 is built from 15 residues. Looked up from germline, CDR1 is LNHNV and CDR2 is YYDKDF (reference sequence). Germline trimming cut 1 base from V and 1 base from J; bases unmatched to any gene: 0. In DNA form, the CDR3 reads TGTGCCACCAGCAGAGGGACTAGCGGCACAGATACGCAGTATTTT. This codes for CATSRGTSGTDTQYF.

V usage is TRBV6-5 and J usage is TRBJ2-7; TRBD2 agrees at 8 bases. The CDR3 covers 13 residues. Germline values: CDR1 MNHEY, CDR2 SVGAGI. Losses at the gene ends were 4 bases for V and 2 bases for J; bases not matched to a gene: 1. The CDR3 nucleotides read TGTGCCAGCAGTTCCGGGAGGGCCTACGAGCAGTACTTC. Its protein is CASSSGRAYEQYF.

This rearrangement joins TRBV27 to TRBJ2-5, with a tentative D call TRBD2 (6 bases). The J call may be incorrect, as the DNA end agrees better with TRBJ2-7. The germline gives CDR1 MNHEY, CDR2 SMNVEV (reference sequence). There are 16 residues in the CDR3. The CDR3 region has the DNA TGTGCCAGCGCCCCCGAAAGGCGGGACCCCTCCTACGAGCAGTACTTC. This gives the protein CASAPERRDPSYEQYF.